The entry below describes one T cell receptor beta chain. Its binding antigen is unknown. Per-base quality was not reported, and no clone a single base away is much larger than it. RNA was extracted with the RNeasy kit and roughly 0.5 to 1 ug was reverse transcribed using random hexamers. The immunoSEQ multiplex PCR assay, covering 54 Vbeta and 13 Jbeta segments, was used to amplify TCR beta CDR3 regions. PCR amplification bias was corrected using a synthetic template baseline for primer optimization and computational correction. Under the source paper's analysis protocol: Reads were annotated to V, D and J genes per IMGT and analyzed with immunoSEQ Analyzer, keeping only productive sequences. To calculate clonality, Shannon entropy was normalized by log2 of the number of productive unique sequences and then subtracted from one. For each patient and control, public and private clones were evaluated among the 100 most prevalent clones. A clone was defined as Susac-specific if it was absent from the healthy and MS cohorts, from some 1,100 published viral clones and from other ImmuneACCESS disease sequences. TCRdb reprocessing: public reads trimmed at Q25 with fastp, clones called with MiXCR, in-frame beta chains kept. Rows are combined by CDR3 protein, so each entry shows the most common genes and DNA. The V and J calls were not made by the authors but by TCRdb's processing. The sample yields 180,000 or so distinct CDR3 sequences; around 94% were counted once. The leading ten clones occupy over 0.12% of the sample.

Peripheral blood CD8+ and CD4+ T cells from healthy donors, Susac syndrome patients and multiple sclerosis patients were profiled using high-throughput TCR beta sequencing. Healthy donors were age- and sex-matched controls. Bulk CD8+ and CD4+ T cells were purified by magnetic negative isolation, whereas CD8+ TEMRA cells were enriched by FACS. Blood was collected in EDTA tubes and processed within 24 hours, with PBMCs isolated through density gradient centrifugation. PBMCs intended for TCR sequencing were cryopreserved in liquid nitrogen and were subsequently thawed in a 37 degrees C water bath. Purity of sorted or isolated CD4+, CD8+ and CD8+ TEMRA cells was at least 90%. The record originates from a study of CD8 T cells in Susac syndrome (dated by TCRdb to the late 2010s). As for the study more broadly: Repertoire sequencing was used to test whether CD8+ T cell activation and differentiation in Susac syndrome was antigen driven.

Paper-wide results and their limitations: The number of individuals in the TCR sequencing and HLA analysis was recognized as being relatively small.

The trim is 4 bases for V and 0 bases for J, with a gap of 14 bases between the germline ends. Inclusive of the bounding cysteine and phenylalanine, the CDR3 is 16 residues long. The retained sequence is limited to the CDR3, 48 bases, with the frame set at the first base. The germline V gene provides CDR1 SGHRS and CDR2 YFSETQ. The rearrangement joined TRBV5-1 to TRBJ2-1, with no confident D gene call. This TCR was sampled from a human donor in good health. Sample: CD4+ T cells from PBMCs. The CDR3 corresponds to CASSKTQASSYNEQFF. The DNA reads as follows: TGCGCCAGCAGCAAAACTCAGGCGAGCTCCTACAATGAGCAGTTCTTC. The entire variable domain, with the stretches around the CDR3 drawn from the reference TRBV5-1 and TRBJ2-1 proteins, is KAGVTQTPRYLIKTRGQQVTLSCSPISGHRSVSWYQQTPGQGLQFLFEYFSETQRNKGNFPGRFSGRQFSNSRSEMNVSTLELGDSALYLCASSKTQASSYNEQFFGPGTRLTVL.